The T cell receptor (beta chain) described here comes from a study of early T cells in non-severe SARS-CoV-2 infection. One entry per CDR3 protein results from TCRdb running MiXCR on the 5' RACE reads. The sample records tens of thousands of distinct CDR3 sequences, around 6.3% being singletons. The germline V gene has CDR1 SEHNR and CDR2 FQNEAQ (reference sequence). Trimming took 5 bases from V and 4 from J; bases not matched to a gene: 8. The CDR3 covers 15 residues. This clonotype was counted ten times or more. Sequencing was performed on whole blood. The receptor was derived from an adult who was a healthcare worker with PCR-confirmed SARS-CoV-2 infection or an uninfected control (not recorded which). The chain joins TRBV7-9 to TRBJ2-5; 9 nucleotides agree with TRBD2. CDR3 sequence (DNA): TGTGCCAGCAGCCCGCTTGGGACTAGCTTAGAGACCCAGTACTTC. It yields the protein CASSPLGTSLETQYF.